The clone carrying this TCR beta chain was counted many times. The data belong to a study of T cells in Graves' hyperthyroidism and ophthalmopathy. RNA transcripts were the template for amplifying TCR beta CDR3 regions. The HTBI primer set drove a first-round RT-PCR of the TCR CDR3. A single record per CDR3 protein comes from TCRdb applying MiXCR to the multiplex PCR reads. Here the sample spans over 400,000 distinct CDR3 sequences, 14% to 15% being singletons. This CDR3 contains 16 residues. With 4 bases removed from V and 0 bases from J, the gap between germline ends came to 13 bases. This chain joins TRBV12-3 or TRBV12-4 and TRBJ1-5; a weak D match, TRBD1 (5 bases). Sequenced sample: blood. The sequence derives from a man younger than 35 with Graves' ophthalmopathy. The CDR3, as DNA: TGTGCCAGCAGTTCGCAGGGCCCTAATAGCAATCAGCCCCAGCATTTT. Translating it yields CASSSQGPNSNQPQHF.